The 30 T cell receptor gamma chains reported below all come from one sample, sequenced in a study of human gamma delta and Vdelta1 T cells. Their antigens remain unidentified. TCRdb re-analyzed the PCR reads via CATT. This table has about 8,700 gamma-chain clones, 45% appearing once. The sequenced material came from Vdelta1 gamma-delta T cells from blood grown in culture (DOT cells). All receptors come from a human donor in good health.

The chain is built from TRGV9 and TRGJP. Germline CDR1 reads GITISATS; CDR2 reads ISYDGTV (reference sequence). The junction had 8 bases not matched to a gene; V was cut back by 4 bases and J by 2 bases. This CDR3 is 18 amino acids long. The chain's CDR3 is CALWDGVWQELGKKIKVF. The DNA of the CDR3 is TGTGCCTTGTGGGATGGCGTTTGGCAAGAGTTGGGCAAAAAAATCAAGGTATTT.

J is TRGJ1 or TRGJ2 and V is TRGV10. TRGV10 is marked as an open reading frame, function uncertain. With V trimmed by 8 bases and J by 7 bases, 12 bases remained unmatched. The CDR3 sequence is 13 residues long. The CDR3 sequence: CAAWVARGYKKLF. DNA for the CDR3: TGTGCTGCGTGGGTCGCCAGGGGGTATAAGAAACTCTTT.

This chain connects TRGV4 to TRGJ1 or TRGJ2. The CDR3 has 14 residues. Germline trimming cut 3 bases from V and 3 bases from J; bases unmatched to any gene: 8. In germline, CDR1 is EGSTGY, CDR2 YDSYTSSV. The CDR3 coding sequence is TGTGCCACCTGGGATCCCTGGATTTATTATAAGAAACTCTTT. This encodes CATWDPWIYYKKLF.

With regard to this clone: This may be a read error: a much more frequent sequence differs by one nucleotide. The gene calls are TRGV5 and TRGJ1 or TRGJ2. The CDR3 loop spans 12 amino acids. Trimming removed 2 bases from V and 2 bases from J; junction bases left unmatched: 0. Germline V gene lookup returns CDR1 VINAFY and CDR2 YDVSNSKD. The CDR3 DNA follows: TGTGCCACCTGGGACAATTATTATAAGAAACTCTTT. Protein sequence: CATWDNYYKKLF.

The chain couples TRGV10 to TRGJP1. TRGV10 is reported as an ORF; its role is uncertain. The CDR3 has 11 residues. Trimming at V came to 8 bases and at J to 11 bases, leaving 6 bases not matched to a gene. CDR3 protein: CAAWDWWFKIF. The CDR3 nucleotides read TGTGCTGCGTGGGATTGGTGGTTCAAGATATTT.

The chain combines TRGV8 with TRGJ1 or TRGJ2. V shed 1 base and J 5 bases; nucleotides not matched to a gene: 2. The CDR3 runs 12 residues. Germline lookup yields CDR1 VENAVY and CDR2 YDSYNSRV. CDR3 amino acids: CATWDRNYKKLF. The CDR3 region has the DNA TGTGCCACCTGGGATAGAAATTATAAGAAACTCTTT.

In the case of this clone: This may be a read error, as it is one base from a much larger clone. The chain carries TRGV4 and TRGJP2. V shed 2 bases, J shed 4 bases, and the junction held 1 base outside the gene matches. CDR1 EGSTGY and CDR2 YDSYTSSV come from the germline V gene. The CDR3 has 13 residues. The CDR3 here is CATWDDSDWIKTF. The CDR3 nucleotides are TGTGCCACCTGGGATGATAGTGATTGGATCAAGACGTTT.

This sequence joins TRGV5 and TRGJ1 or TRGJ2. V lost 1 base and J lost 10; bases outside the gene matches: 10. Germline CDR1 is VINAFY and CDR2 is YDVSNSKD. The CDR3 covers 13 residues. CDR3 DNA: TGTGCCACCTGGGACAGCCGCGGTTGGAAGAAACTCTTT. Translating it yields CATWDSRGWKKLF.

The chain combines TRGV2 with TRGJ1 or TRGJ2. CDR1 is EGSNGY and CDR2 is YDSYNSKV in the germline V gene. The CDR3 is made up of 15 amino acids. The trim removed 1 base at V and 0 bases at J, leaving 6 bases unmatched. CDR3 amino acids: CATWDGSSNYYKKLF. CDR3 in DNA: TGTGCCACCTGGGACGGATCCTCGAATTATTATAAGAAACTCTTT.

The chain uses TRGV2 and TRGJ1 or TRGJ2. V lost 3 bases to trimming and J lost 12 bases; unmatched junction nucleotides: 14. This CDR3 region has 13 residues. Germline-derived CDR1 and CDR2 are EGSNGY and YDSYNSKV. CDR3 DNA: TGTGCCACCTGGGACAGGCCGAACGAAGGGAAACTCTTT. The encoded protein is CATWDRPNEGKLF.

The chain is built from TRGV9 and TRGJ1 or TRGJ2. The germline V gene has CDR1 GITISATS and CDR2 ISYDGTV (reference sequence). V shed 2 bases and J 10 bases; nucleotides not matched to a gene: 5. The CDR3 extends over 11 amino acids. CDR3 in DNA: TGTGCCTTGTGGGAGGGGCCCAAGAAACTCTTT. Its translation: CALWEGPKKLF.

This clone has a handful of counts. The chain combines TRGV10 with TRGJP1. TRGV10 has ORF status, its function being uncertain. The CDR3 spans 12 residues. Unmatched junction bases numbered 9, after V lost 8 bases and J lost 11 bases. The CDR3 loop reads CAAWGVMWFKIF. In nucleotides, the CDR3 is TGTGCTGCGTGGGGTGTGATGTGGTTCAAGATATTT.

Concerning this clone: Other DNA sequences in this specimen translate into the identical CDR3. The rearrangement joins TRGV8 to TRGJP2. Losses at the gene ends were 4 bases for V and 3 bases for J; bases not matched to a gene: 2. In germline, CDR1 is VENAVY, CDR2 YDSYNSRV. CDR3 length: 13 amino acids. Here the CDR3 reads CATWERSDWIKTF. Here the CDR3 DNA reads TGTGCCACCTGGGAGCGTAGTGATTGGATCAAGACGTTT.

To note about this clone: This may come from a read error, since a much larger clone is one base off. Different DNA sequences within this sample yield the same CDR3. The chain employs TRGV2 and TRGJ1 or TRGJ2. The CDR3 totals 11 residues. Looked up from germline, CDR1 is EGSNGY and CDR2 is YDSYNSKV. J was trimmed by 8 bases and V by 1 base; bases with no gene match: 2. The CDR3 nucleotides are TGTGCCACCTGGGACGGAGATAAGAAACTCTTT. It is translated as CATWDGDKKLF.

The rearrangement links TRGV9 to TRGJP. Losses at the gene ends were 1 base for V and 3 bases for J; bases not matched to a gene: 3. This CDR3 region has 17 residues. Germline V gives CDR1 GITISATS, CDR2 ISYDGTV (reference sequence). The CDR3 protein is CALWEVQQELGKKIKVF. CDR3 coding DNA: TGTGCCTTGTGGGAGGTACAGCAAGAGTTGGGCAAAAAAATCAAGGTATTT.

This clone was seen only a few times. Other DNA sequences in this sample translate to the same CDR3. V is TRGV3 and J is TRGJP2. This CDR3 has 11 amino acids. The germline V gene has CDR1 VTNTFY and CDR2 YDVSTARD (reference sequence). Unmatched junction bases numbered 2, after V lost 5 bases and J lost 8 bases. In nucleotides, the CDR3 is TGTGCCACCTGGGGGGATTGGATCAAGACGTTT. Its translation is CATWGDWIKTF.

This chain uses TRGV10 with TRGJ1 or TRGJ2. TRGV10 is an ORF for which the function is uncertain. Trimming removed 9 bases from V and 5 bases from J; junction bases left unmatched: 5. The CDR3 is 11 residues long. The CDR3 region is CAACPHYKKLF. The DNA of the CDR3 is TGTGCTGCGTGCCCCCATTATAAGAAACTCTTT.

This chain links TRGV9 with TRGJ1 or TRGJ2. CDR3 length equals 19 residues. CDR1 GITISATS and CDR2 ISYDGTV come from the germline V gene (reference sequence). The ends lost 0 bases at V and 3 bases at J; junction bases unmatched: 20. CDR3: CALWEVRGPAMSGYYKKLF. CDR3 DNA sequence: TGTGCCTTGTGGGAGGTGCGAGGGCCTGCAATGAGCGGTTATTATAAGAAACTCTTT.

V gene TRGV3 combines with J gene TRGJP1. CDR3 length: 18 residues. V trimming: 0 bases; J trimming: 1 base; junction bases outside the gene matches: 11. CDR1 and CDR2 (germline): VTNTFY, YDVSTARD (reference sequence). Here the CDR3 DNA reads TGTGCCACCTGGGACAGGCGCCCAGAAAGTACCACTGGTTGGTTCAAGATATTT. Encoded protein: CATWDRRPESTTGWFKIF.

This clone has just a few counts. V and J are TRGV9 and TRGJP1. V lost 8 bases to trimming and J lost 16 bases; unmatched junction nucleotides: 10. Looked up from germline, CDR1 is GITISATS and CDR2 is ISYDGTV (reference sequence). The CDR3 runs to 10 residues. CDR3 residues: CALLLYHKIF. The CDR3 bases are TGTGCCTTGTTATTATACCACAAGATATTT.

This clone was counted between two and nine times. This sample also contains other DNA sequences that code for the same CDR3. This chain connects TRGV8 to TRGJ1 or TRGJ2. Germline CDR1 reads VENAVY; CDR2 reads YDSYNSRV. V shed 3 bases and J 0 bases; nucleotides not matched to a gene: 5. This CDR3 has 14 amino acids. The DNA of the CDR3 is TGTGCCACCTGGGATGGTCAGAATTATTATAAGAAACTCTTT. Protein product: CATWDGQNYYKKLF.

This clone appeared a few times. Additional DNA sequences in this sample encode the identical CDR3. The chain combines TRGV2 with TRGJ1 or TRGJ2. The CDR3 covers 14 residues. V shed 0 bases and J 3 bases; nucleotides not matched to a gene: 5. The germline CDR1 and CDR2 sequences are EGSNGY and YDSYNSKV. The CDR3 nucleotides are TGTGCCACCTGGGACGGGCCTGGTTATTATAAGAAACTCTTT. Protein product: CATWDGPGYYKKLF.

The chain employs TRGV2 and TRGJ1 or TRGJ2. CDR1 is EGSNGY, CDR2 YDSYNSKV, per germline. V was clipped by 5 bases and J by 3 bases; unmatched bases: 10. The CDR3 loop spans 14 amino acids. CDR3 region: CATWARPPYYKKLF. CDR3 coding DNA: TGTGCCACCTGGGCCCGCCCCCCTTATTATAAGAAACTCTTT.

The chain combines TRGV2 with TRGJ1 or TRGJ2. CDR3 length: 14 amino acids. The V gene end was trimmed by 1 base and the J gene end by 3 bases; junction bases not matched to a gene: 6. Germline values: CDR1 EGSNGY, CDR2 YDSYNSKV. CDR3 coding DNA: TGTGCCACCTGGGACGGAAAATTTTATTATAAGAAACTCTTT. It translates to CATWDGKFYYKKLF.

V and J are TRGV5 and TRGJ1 or TRGJ2. The V segment lost 2 bases and the J segment 4 bases; nucleotides outside the gene matches: 5. Germline CDR1 is VINAFY and CDR2 is YDVSNSKD. The CDR3 is 13 amino acids. CDR3: CATWDIEYYKKLF. Here the CDR3 DNA reads TGTGCCACCTGGGACATTGAATATTATAAGAAACTCTTT.

Concerning this clone itself: A much larger clone is a single base away; this may be a read error. This chain joins TRGV8 and TRGJP1. CDR1 is VENAVY, CDR2 YDSYNSRV, per germline. The CDR3 contains 12 residues. Trimming removed 3 bases from V and 6 bases from J; junction bases left unmatched: 1. CDR3 region: CATWDAGWFKIF. CDR3 in DNA: TGTGCCACCTGGGATGCTGGTTGGTTCAAGATATTT.

This clone was detected once. The junction departs from the called germline gene at one end, perhaps through a read error. V usage is TRGV2 and J usage is TRGJ1 or TRGJ2. Per the germline V gene, CDR1 is EGSNGY and CDR2 is YDSYNSKV. The CDR3 length is 13 residues. The CDR3 sequence is CTTWDSHYYKKLF. The CDR3 DNA reads TGTACCACCTGGGACAGCCATTATTATAAGAAACTCTTT.

This clone was counted between two and nine times. The chain links TRGV2 to TRGJ1 or TRGJ2. The CDR3 covers 14 residues. V lost 2 bases to trimming and J lost 5 bases; unmatched junction nucleotides: 9. Germline assignment: CDR1 EGSNGY and CDR2 YDSYNSKV. The CDR3 here is CATWDAPRDYKKLF. The CDR3 DNA follows: TGTGCCACCTGGGACGCGCCGCGGGATTATAAGAAACTCTTT.

The chain recombines TRGV8 with TRGJ1 or TRGJ2. The CDR3 has 13 residues. Germline CDR1 is VENAVY and CDR2 is YDSYNSRV. With V trimmed by 2 bases and J by 4 bases, 5 bases remained unmatched. The CDR3 coding sequence is TGTGCCACCTGGGATATACGCTATTATAAGAAACTCTTT. It codes for CATWDIRYYKKLF.

This clone ranks as medium-sized. The chain has TRGV5 and TRGJ1 or TRGJ2. V lost 6 bases to trimming and J lost 3 bases; unmatched junction nucleotides: 2. CDR1 is VINAFY and CDR2 is YDVSNSKD in the germline V gene. CDR3 size: 11 residues. Here the CDR3 DNA reads TGTGCCACCTGGTTTTATTATAAGAAACTCTTT. Translated: CATWFYYKKLF.